Listed here is a single T cell receptor beta chain. Trimming pared 4 bases from V and 8 bases from J, leaving 11 bases between. Germline V gene sequence: CDR1 MNHEY, CDR2 SVGEGT. The CDR3 contains 12 residues. Original analysis: Researchers report that nucleated cell counts were estimated from reference gene primer amplification. Libraries were prepared by immunoSEQ multiplex PCR; TCRdb keeps only in-frame clonotypes and omits some of them. D and trimming come from the DNA, and the V and J calls and clone size come from that table. In the table there are under 110,000 clones, 91% of which are singletons. This specimen belongs to a study of blood T cell repertoires in COVID-19. In the study overall: Researchers got acute and convalescent COVID-19 samples from the United States, Italy and Spain. T cells, B-cell-depleted T cells, or PBMCs provided the cDNA or gDNA that served as material.

The chain is built from TRBV6-2 or TRBV6-3 and TRBJ1-1; no firm D call. Sequenced material: peripheral blood. This sequence originates from a man aged 45-65 years with acute or convalescent COVID-19. CDR3 sequence (DNA): TGTGCCAGCAGTTCCGAGACTCAAGAAGCTTTCTTT. It encodes CASSSETQEAFF.